Following are 21 T cell receptor beta chains from one sample sequenced in a study of T cell responses to AZD1222 COVID-19 vaccine. Sequencing used immunoSEQ multiplex PCR; TCRdb keeps in-frame clones, though not all of them. The data show 25,000 to 35,000 clones, approximately 93% seen once. Specimen: peripheral blood, collected on day 0 of AZD1222 vaccination. The receptors originated from an adult in good health.

V gene TRBV28 combines with J gene TRBJ2-7; D possibly corresponds to TRBD2 (6 bases). With 2 bases removed from V and 1 base from J, the gap between germline ends came to 9 bases. The CDR3 contains 14 residues. The germline V gene has CDR1 MDHEN and CDR2 SYDVKM. The CDR3: CASSLPGGSYEQYF. The CDR3 DNA sequence: TGTGCCAGCAGTTTACCTGGAGGGTCCTACGAGCAGTACTTC. The variable domain in full, completed from reference TRBV28 and TRBJ2-7, reads DVKVTQSSRYLVKRTGEKVFLECVQDMDHENMFWYRQDPGLGLRLIYFSYDVKMKEKGDIPEGYSVSREKKERFSLILESASTNQTSMYLCASSLPGGSYEQYFGPGTRLTVT.

The V call is TRBV11-2, the J call TRBJ1-1; maybe TRBD1 (5 bases). The CDR3 runs to 16 residues. Deletions cut 5 bases from V and 4 bases from J, with 20 bases between. The germline CDR1 and CDR2 sequences are SGHAT and FQNNGV. The CDR3 nucleotides are TGTGCCAGCAGCCCAGGGTGGGGGTTAATGGCCACTGAAGCTTTCTTT. Its protein is CASSPGWGLMATEAFF.

This chain joins TRBV4-2 and TRBJ1-6; D remains unclear. CDR3 length equals 15 residues. Germline CDR1 reads LGHNA; CDR2 reads YNFKEQ. With 7 bases removed from V and 4 bases from J, the gap between germline ends came to 14 bases. CDR3 in DNA: TGTGCCAGCAACCTCCAACGTGAATATAATTCACCCCTCCACTTT. Translated, it gives CASNLQREYNSPLHF.

The V and J genes are TRBV6-1 and TRBJ2-5; TRBD1 might be the D (6 bases). The germline V gene has CDR1 MNHNS and CDR2 SASEGT. V lost 1 base and J lost 7, with 19 bases in between. This CDR3 has 16 residues. The CDR3 reads CASSEGMGAAAGTQYF. CDR3 nucleotide sequence: TGTGCCAGCAGTGAAGGCATGGGGGCGGCTGCGGGGACCCAGTACTTC.

The V call is TRBV19, the J call TRBJ2-1; no clear D gene. Germline CDR1 and CDR2: LNHDA and SQIVND (reference sequence). Trimming left V 2 bases short and J 7 bases short, with 12 bases between. The CDR3 length is 14 residues. CDR3 loop: CASSIPRHGNEQFF. CDR3 bases: TGTGCCAGTAGTATACCCCGACACGGTAATGAGCAGTTCTTC.

This chain connects TRBV30 to TRBJ2-7, with 9 bases matching TRBD1. With V trimmed by 0 bases and J by 5 bases, 8 bases remained unmatched. The CDR3 has 15 amino acids. The germline gives CDR1 GTSNPN, CDR2 SVGIG (reference sequence). CDR3 protein: CAWSVIGQGRNEQYF. The CDR3 region has the DNA TGTGCCTGGAGTGTAATCGGACAGGGGAGGAACGAGCAGTACTTC.

The V call is TRBV5-8, the J call TRBJ2-1; 8 bases are shared with TRBD2. Germline assignment: CDR1 SGHTS and CDR2 YDEGEE. This CDR3 has 15 residues. V lost 3 bases, J lost 2 bases, and 4 bases stayed unmatched. The CDR3 reads CASSSSGRPYNEQFF. CDR3 coding DNA: TGTGCCAGCAGCTCGAGCGGGAGACCCTACAATGAGCAGTTCTTC.

The CDR3 spells CASRRFNEQYF. CDR3 bases: TGTGCCAGCAGGAGATTCAACGAGCAGTACTTC. V is TRBV6-5 and J is TRBJ2-7, with unresolved D. CDR1 is MNHEY, CDR2 SVGAGI, per germline. Between the trimmed V and J ends, which lost 6 bases and 5 bases, there was a span of 8 bases. The CDR3 sequence is 11 residues long.

The V call is TRBV4-1, the J call TRBJ2-1; no clear D. The V end was cut by 0 bases, the J end by 3 bases, with 12 bases between. This CDR3 is 16 amino acids long. Germline V lookup: CDR1 MGHRA, CDR2 YSYEKL. The CDR3 region has the DNA TGCGCCAGCAGCCAAGAAGGCAGAACTCACTACAATGAGCAGTTCTTC. This translates into CASSQEGRTHYNEQFF.

The chain links TRBV2 to TRBJ2-7, with 8 bases lining up with TRBD2. This CDR3 has 13 amino acids. V dropped 10 bases and J dropped 3; count of bases not matched to a gene: 8. Germline CDR1 reads SNHLY; CDR2 reads FYNNEI. In DNA, the CDR3 is TGTGCCACCCGCCTCGGGGGGGTCTACGAGCAGTACTTC. Its translation: CATRLGGVYEQYF.

The chain joins TRBV12-5 to TRBJ2-3; the match to TRBD2 covers 11 bases. Looked up from germline, CDR1 is LGHNT and CDR2 is FRNRAP. This CDR3 has 19 amino acids. With 0 bases clipped from V and 3 bases from J, the junction kept 11 bases outside the gene matches. The CDR3 bases are TGTGCTAGTGGTTTGGTGATTTGGACTAGCGGGCGGGGAACAGATACGCAGTATTTT. Its protein product is CASGLVIWTSGRGTDTQYF.

The J gene is TRBJ2-7, the V gene TRBV7-5; TRBD2 is the table's D call and was not checked against the DNA. TRBV7-5 is recorded as a pseudogene. The CDR3 is 17 residues long. CDR3 protein: CARSLTLAGARTYEQYF. The CDR3 region has the DNA TGTGCCAGAAGCTTAACGCTAGCGGGGGCTAGGACCTACGAGCAGTACTTC.

The chain employs TRBV5-4 and TRBJ2-1; a possible D gene is TRBD2 (6 bases). Germline lookup yields CDR1 SGHNT and CDR2 YYREEE (reference sequence). The CDR3 runs 14 residues. V lost 0 bases and J 15 bases, leaving 19 bases between the germline ends. Here the CDR3 DNA reads TGTGCCAGCAGCTTGGAAGCGGGCTTAATGAATCCGTTCTTC. As protein: CASSLEAGLMNPFF.

V gene TRBV6-5 combines with J gene TRBJ2-1, with D unclear. Trimming took off 6 bases at V and 5 bases at J, with 8 bases between the two ends. The CDR3 has 12 residues. Per the germline V gene, CDR1 is MNHEY and CDR2 is SVGAGI. CDR3 in DNA: TGTGCCAGCAGCCGCATCAACAATGAGCAGTTCTTC. Translating it yields CASSRINNEQFF.

The rearrangement links TRBV28 to TRBJ1-5; no clear D. The germline V and J ends were trimmed by 5 bases and 1 base, with 6 bases remaining between them. The germline CDR1 and CDR2 sequences are MDHEN and SYDVKM. CDR3 length: 13 residues. The CDR3 bases are TGTGCCAGCAGTCACAGAAGCAATCAGCCCCAGCATTTT. Protein: CASSHRSNQPQHF.

This chain uses TRBV6-5 with TRBJ1-1, with 9 bases lining up with TRBD1. Germline lookup yields CDR1 MNHEY and CDR2 SVGAGI. V was pared by 4 bases and J by 1 base, with 7 bases of the junction left unmatched. This CDR3 spans 16 amino acids. The CDR3 coding sequence is TGTGCCAGCAGTTCAGACAGGGGGGTGGGGAACACTGAAGCTTTCTTT. It yields the protein CASSSDRGVGNTEAFF.

This clone was detected only once. The CDR3 loop reads CASSLGDTQYF. CDR3 sequence (DNA): TGTGCCAGCTCACTGGGAGATACGCAGTATTTT. V usage is TRBV18 and J usage is TRBJ2-3; no definite D call. There are 11 residues in the CDR3. V dropped 4 bases and J dropped 5 bases, with 4 bases sitting between them. CDR1 and CDR2 (germline): KGHSH, LQKENI.

This clone was detected only once. The chain uses TRBV27 and TRBJ1-5; D not resolved. CDR1 is MNHEY, CDR2 SMNVEV, per germline (reference sequence). This CDR3 has 16 amino acids. Trimming removed 0 bases from V and 4 bases from J, with 13 bases in between. CDR3 protein: CASSLSPLTENQPQHF. DNA for the CDR3: TGTGCCAGCAGTTTATCCCCTTTGACGGAGAATCAGCCCCAGCATTTT.

The chain recombines TRBV18 with TRBJ1-4, with no clear D. The ends were cut back, 1 base at V and 3 bases at J, with 9 bases in the middle. The germline gives CDR1 KGHSH, CDR2 LQKENI. This CDR3 comprises 15 residues. CDR3 sequence reads: CASSPRGTPNEKLFF. CDR3 in DNA: TGTGCCAGCTCACCACGGGGTACGCCTAATGAAAAACTGTTTTTT.

This chain joins TRBV6-5 and TRBJ1-5; TRBD1 matches at 10 bases. CDR1 MNHEY and CDR2 SVGAGI come from the germline V gene. V lost 7 bases, J lost 4 bases, and 7 bases stayed unmatched. CDR3 size: 15 residues. The CDR3 here is CASTPDRGVNQPQHF. CDR3 DNA sequence: TGTGCCAGCACCCCGGACAGGGGGGTTAATCAGCCCCAGCATTTT.

This clone has only a few counts. V usage is TRBV2 and J usage is TRBJ1-4; D is unclear. The V end was cut by 7 bases, the J end by 3 bases, with 12 bases between. Germline V gene lookup returns CDR1 SNHLY and CDR2 FYNNEI. CDR3 length: 14 residues. The CDR3 sequence is CASTLDAANEKLFF. CDR3 bases: TGTGCCAGCACCTTGGACGCCGCTAATGAAAAACTGTTTTTT.